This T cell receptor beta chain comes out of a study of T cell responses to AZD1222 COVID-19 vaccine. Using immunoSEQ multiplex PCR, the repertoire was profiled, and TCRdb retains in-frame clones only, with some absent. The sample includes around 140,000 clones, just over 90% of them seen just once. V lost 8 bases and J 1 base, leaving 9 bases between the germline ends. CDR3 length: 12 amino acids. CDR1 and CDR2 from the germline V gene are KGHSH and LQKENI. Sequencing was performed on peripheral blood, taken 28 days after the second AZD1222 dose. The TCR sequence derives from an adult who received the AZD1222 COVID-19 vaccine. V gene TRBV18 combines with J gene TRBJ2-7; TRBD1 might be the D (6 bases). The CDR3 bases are TGTGCCAGCCGTGGACAGTCCTACGAGCAGTACTTC. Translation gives CASRGQSYEQYF. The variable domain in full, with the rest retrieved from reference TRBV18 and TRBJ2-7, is NAGVMQNPRHLVRRRGQEARLRCSPMKGHSHVYWYRQLPEEGLKFMVYLQKENIIDESGMPKERFSAEFPKEGPSILRIQQVVRGDSAAYFCASRGQSYEQYFGPGTRLTVT.